Listed here are 3 T cell receptor beta chains from one sample, sequenced in a study of long-term antiretroviral therapy in people with HIV. Run at survey level, the immunoSEQ assay was version v3.0. TCRdb's copy holds only in-frame clones and misses some; the assay was immunoSEQ multiplex PCR. The sample includes about 21,000 clones, around 86% seen only once; the top ten take around 8%. The sequencing used unsorted PBMCs, collected 0.2 years before starting antiretroviral therapy. All receptors derive from a man younger than 30 with HIV.

This chain uses TRBV11-2 with TRBJ2-3; a weak D match, TRBD2 (5 bases). Germline-derived CDR1 and CDR2 are SGHAT and FQNNGV. CDR3 length equals 15 residues. Between the trimmed V and J ends, which lost 4 bases and 4 bases, there was a span of 15 bases. CDR3 region: CASSSTQEGPDTQYF. The CDR3 region has the DNA TGTGCCAGCAGCTCCACCCAAGAGGGCCCAGATACGCAGTATTTT. Variable domain in full (rest from reference TRBV11-2 and TRBJ2-3): EAGVAQSPRYKIIEKRQSVAFWCNPISGHATLYWYQQILGQGPKLLIQFQNNGVVDDSQLPKDRFSAERLKGVDSTLKIQPAKLEDSAVYLCASSSTQEGPDTQYFGPGTRLTVL.

The chain employs TRBV7-9 and TRBJ2-1, with 7 nucleotides matching TRBD1. V was pared by 5 bases and J by 9 bases, with 7 bases of the junction left unmatched. Looked up from germline, CDR1 is SEHNR and CDR2 is FQNEAQ (reference sequence). The CDR3 runs 13 residues. CDR3 in amino acids: CASSRTGGGEQFF. The CDR3, as DNA: TGTGCCAGCAGCCGGACAGGTGGTGGTGAGCAGTTCTTC.

This chain links TRBV5-6 with TRBJ1-2, with 9 bases fitting TRBD1. The length of the CDR3 is 14 residues. In germline, CDR1 is SGHDT, CDR2 YYEEEE. The junction had 5 bases not matched to a gene; V was cut back by 4 bases and J by 4 bases. The CDR3 nucleotides are TGTGCCAGCAGCATCGACAGGGGGATCTATGGCTACACCTTC. It is translated as CASSIDRGIYGYTF.